The 9 T cell receptor beta chains reported below all come from one sample, sequenced in a study of beta chain features in type 1 diabetes. TCRB transcripts that were expressed got sequenced, as all of the isolated RNA had been reverse transcribed. Profiling relied on immunoSEQ multiplex PCR, and the TCRdb table lists in-frame clones only, not all of them. The sample lists about 350,000 clones, around 20% occurring once. Sequencing was done on a sample of naive CD4+ T cells from blood. These receptors originate from a woman aged 18-30 years in good health.

In DNA, the CDR3 is TGTGCCAGCAGCCCGTCAAGTCCATCAGGGGGCGCGTGGGAGACCCAGTACTTC. Protein product: CASSPSSPSGGAWETQYF. The genes are TRBV5-6 and TRBJ2-5; 8 bases line up with TRBD1. The V gene end was trimmed by 4 bases and the J gene end by 5 bases; junction bases not matched to a gene: 19. CDR1 is SGHDT, CDR2 YYEEEE, per germline. This CDR3 comprises 18 residues.

This clone was counted a few times. J is TRBJ2-1 and V is TRBV9; possible D gene TRBD2, 6 bases. Germline-derived CDR1 and CDR2 are SGDLS and YYNGEE. The CDR3 runs 15 residues. The V and J ends lost 0 bases and 4 bases respectively, with 11 bases between them. CDR3 sequence reads: CASSVVASVYNEQFF. DNA of the CDR3: TGTGCCAGCAGCGTAGTGGCTAGCGTTTACAATGAGCAGTTCTTC. Drawing the rest from reference TRBV9 and TRBJ2-1, the complete variable domain is DSGVTQTPKHLITATGQRVTLRCSPRSGDLSVYWYQQSLDQGLQFLIQYYNGEERAKGNILERFSAQQFPDLHSELNLSSLELGDSALYFCASSVVASVYNEQFFGPGTRLTVL.

This clone turned up a few times. In DNA, the CDR3 is TGTGCCAGCAGCTTAGAAGTGTCTAAAACTGAAGCTTTCTTT. This gives the protein CASSLEVSKTEAFF. This chain uses TRBV9 with TRBJ1-1, with D unresolved. Germline values: CDR1 SGDLS, CDR2 YYNGEE. Trimming left V 4 bases short and J 5 bases short, with 15 bases between. The CDR3 length is 14 residues.

The chain is built from TRBV7-2 and TRBJ1-6; D is ambiguous. Germline V gene sequence: CDR1 SGHTA, CDR2 FQGNSA. The CDR3 has 12 amino acids. Between the trimmed V and J ends, which lost 5 bases and 4 bases, there was a span of 3 bases. CDR3 DNA sequence: TGTGCCAGCAGCCAATATAATTCACCCCTCCACTTT. Translating gives CASSQYNSPLHF.

This clone occurred a few times. The gene calls are TRBV19 and TRBJ2-1; unclear D gene. CDR1 is LNHDA and CDR2 is SQIVND in the germline V gene (reference sequence). The CDR3 loop spans 13 amino acids. Trimming left V 2 bases short and J 3 bases short, with 5 bases between. The CDR3 nucleotides read TGTGCCAGTAGTATACAGGACTACAATGAGCAGTTCTTC. It is translated as CASSIQDYNEQFF.

This clone was seen only a few times. The same CDR3 also results from other DNA sequences found in this sample. J is TRBJ2-1 and V is TRBV30, with D tentatively TRBD2 (7 bases). The ends were cut back, 2 bases at V and 1 base at J, with 12 bases in the middle. From germline, CDR1 is GTSNPN and CDR2 SVGIG (reference sequence). The CDR3 spans 15 residues. CDR3 amino acids: CAWSRGGSSYNEQFF. For the CDR3, the DNA is TGTGCCTGGAGTAGGGGGGGCTCGTCCTACAATGAGCAGTTCTTC.

This chain uses TRBV5-1 with TRBJ2-5; TRBD1 aligns across 10 bases. The CDR3 contains 14 residues. The J segment lost 5 bases and the V segment lost 4 bases, leaving 5 bases of the junction unmatched. The germline CDR1 and CDR2 sequences are SGHRS and YFSETQ. The CDR3 spells CASSQRTGGETQYF. DNA for the CDR3: TGCGCCAGCAGCCAAAGGACAGGGGGGGAGACCCAGTACTTC.

The chain joins TRBV7-2 to TRBJ2-7; 8 bases are shared with TRBD2. The V gene's germline CDR1 is SGHTA and CDR2 FQGNSA. V trimming: 4 bases; J trimming: 6 bases; junction bases outside the gene matches: 8. This CDR3 has 14 residues. CDR3 sequence reads: CASSSDSGGGEQYF. CDR3 DNA: TGTGCCAGCAGCTCCGACTCCGGGGGGGGCGAGCAGTACTTC.

CDR3 region: CASRWRSAEAFF. CDR3 DNA sequence: TGTGCCAGTAGGTGGAGGAGCGCTGAAGCTTTCTTT. V usage is TRBV19 and J usage is TRBJ1-1; no definite D call. Trimming pared 6 bases from V and 6 bases from J, leaving 11 bases between. Germline assignment: CDR1 LNHDA and CDR2 SQIVND (reference sequence). The CDR3 spans 12 residues.